Listed below are T cell receptor beta chains from one sample, sequenced in a study of shared clonotypes between healthy human individuals. Assay used: immunoSEQ multiplex PCR; TCRdb lists only in-frame clones, some missing. This sample has 2 million to 2.5 million clones; almost 96% occur once, and the top ten carry around 0.13%. Sequenced sample: naive CD4+ T cells sorted from blood. These receptors originate from a man between 18 and 29 years old in good health. Both conserved end residues are part of each CDR3. A D gene is named only where the DNA matches it firmly. Expanded clones are given a class, and other clones once, few, many or no size at all.

v_gene,abundance,d_gene,j_gene,len,CDR3nt,CDR3aa
TRBV7-9,-,-,TRBJ2-7,15,TGTGCCAGCAGAACCCATCCGGGGGACTCCTACGAGCAGTACTTC,CASRTHPGDSYEQYF
TRBV28,-,-,TRBJ2-7,12,TGTGCCAGCAGCCCCCGTGCCTACGAGCAGTACTTC,CASSPRAYEQYF
TRBV5-6,-,-,TRBJ2-7,15,TGTGCCAGCAGTCCAAACCGGGTGGGGCTCTACGAGCAGTACTTC,CASSPNRVGLYEQYF
TRBV11-3,-,-,TRBJ1-1,12,TGTGCCAGCAGCTCCGGGGGGTCAGAAGCTTTCTTT,CASSSGGSEAFF
TRBV6-5,-,TRBD2,TRBJ2-7,15,TGTGCCAGCAGCGAGGCCGGGACTAGCGGCTACGAGCAGTACTTC,CASSEAGTSGYEQYF
TRBV5-1,-,-,TRBJ1-5,18,TGCGCCAGCAGCTCGGACAGAATACTGCCGTTAGGTAATCAGCCCCAGCATTTT,CASSSDRILPLGNQPQHF
TRBV28,-,TRBD1,TRBJ1-2,14,TGTGCCAGCAGTTTATACGGGACAGACCCCGGGAACACCTTC,CASSLYGTDPGNTF
TRBV12-5,-,-,TRBJ2-2,17,TGTGCTAGTGGTTTGGTAACCGCAGGGTTTTACACCGGGGAGCTGTTTTTT,CASGLVTAGFYTGELFF
TRBV2,once,TRBD2,TRBJ2-7,17,TGTGCCAGCAGTGAACTGCGTGGTAGCGGGGGGAGTTACGAGCAGTACTTC,CASSELRGSGGSYEQYF
TRBV10-1,-,-,TRBJ2-7,12,TGCGCCAGCAGTGAGCCGGGGAGCGAGCAGTACTTC,CASSEPGSEQYF
TRBV18,-,-,TRBJ2-4,16,TGTGCCAGCTCACCAGACCAGTTACTAGCCAAAAACATTCAGTACTTC,CASSPDQLLAKNIQYF
TRBV19,-,TRBD1,TRBJ1-4,13,TGTGCCAGTAGTAAGGACAGGGACGAAAAACTGTTTTTT,CASSKDRDEKLFF
TRBV5-1,-,-,TRBJ1-1,15,TGCGCCACCCTAGGGCAGCTTATAATGAACACTGAAGCTTTCTTT,CATLGQLIMNTEAFF
TRBV5-1,-,-,TRBJ2-5,14,TGCGCCAGCAGCTTGGGCGTCCAGCAAGAGACCCAGTACTTC,CASSLGVQQETQYF
TRBV5-8,-,TRBD2,TRBJ2-3,15,TGTGCCAGCAGCTTGGGAGCGGGAGTAGCAGATACGCAGTATTTT,CASSLGAGVADTQYF
TRBV7-9,-,-,TRBJ1-1,14,TGTGCCAGCAGCTTAGGTTCCCAGAACACTGAAGCTTTCTTT,CASSLGSQNTEAFF
TRBV6-5,-,-,TRBJ1-5,15,TGTGCCAGCAGTTACTCAGTCTACTCAAATCAGCCCCAGCATTTT,CASSYSVYSNQPQHF
TRBV30,-,-,TRBJ1-6,13,TGTGCCTGGAGTTCCCAGGCGAATTCACCCCTCCACTTT,CAWSSQANSPLHF
TRBV5-1,-,TRBD1,TRBJ2-3,14,TGCGCCAGCAGCTTGATGGACAGGTCAGATACGCAGTATTTT,CASSLMDRSDTQYF
TRBV18,-,TRBD1,TRBJ2-2,15,TGTGCCAGCTCACTGGACAGGCCTAACACCGGGGAGCTGTTTTTT,CASSLDRPNTGELFF
TRBV9,-,TRBD1,TRBJ2-1,15,TGTGCCAGCAGCGTGACAGGGGACTTCTACAATGAGCAGTTCTTC,CASSVTGDFYNEQFF
TRBV10-3,-,TRBD2,TRBJ2-7,16,TGTGCCATCAGTGATTTCATCGGCGCGGGGGGAGACGAGCAGTACTTC,CAISDFIGAGGDEQYF
TRBV6-5,-,-,TRBJ2-3,15,TGTGCCAGCAGTTGGGGACCTCAAAAGCAAGATACGCAGTATTTT,CASSWGPQKQDTQYF
TRBV28,-,-,TRBJ2-2,14,TGTGCCAGCAGATCCCCTACTAGCTCCGGGGAGCTGTTTTTT,CASRSPTSSGELFF
TRBV6-5,-,TRBD2,TRBJ2-3,15,TGTGCCAGCAGTCGCGGGACTAGCAGCACAGATACGCAGTATTTT,CASSRGTSSTDTQYF
TRBV10-3,-,-,TRBJ1-4,15,TGTGCCATCAAACGGACCGAGGCAACTAATGAAAAACTGTTTTTT,CAIKRTEATNEKLFF
TRBV6-5,-,-,TRBJ2-3,14,TGTGCCAGCAAAAGAGGGACTTCCTCAGATACGCAGTATTTT,CASKRGTSSDTQYF
TRBV28,once,-,TRBJ1-2,13,TGTGCCAGCGGGCCGGGAGGATTATATGGCTACACCTTC,CASGPGGLYGYTF
TRBV4-1,-,TRBD2,TRBJ2-1,17,TGCGCCAGCAGCCAAGAGTCGGCCCTAGCGGGTGACAATGAGCAGTTCTTC,CASSQESALAGDNEQFF
TRBV7-8,-,TRBD1,TRBJ2-5,15,TGTGCCAGCAGCCCCCAAGGACAGGCTAGCGAGACCCAGTACTTC,CASSPQGQASETQYF
TRBV10-3,-,TRBD2,TRBJ2-1,14,TGTGCCATCAGTGCAAAGTCGACTAGCCATGAGCAGTTCTTC,CAISAKSTSHEQFF